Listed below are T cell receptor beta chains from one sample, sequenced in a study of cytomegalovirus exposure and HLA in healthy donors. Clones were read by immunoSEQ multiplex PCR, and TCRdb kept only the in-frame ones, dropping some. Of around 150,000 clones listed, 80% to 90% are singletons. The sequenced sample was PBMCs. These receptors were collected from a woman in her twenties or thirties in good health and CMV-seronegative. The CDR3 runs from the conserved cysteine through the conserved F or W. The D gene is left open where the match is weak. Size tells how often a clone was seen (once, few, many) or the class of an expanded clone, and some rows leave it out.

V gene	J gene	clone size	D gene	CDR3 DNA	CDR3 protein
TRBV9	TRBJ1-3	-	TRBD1	TGTGCCAGCAGCGCTGGACCGGGACAGGGGTACACCATATATTTT	CASSAGPGQGYTIYF
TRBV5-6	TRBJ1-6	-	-	TGTGCCAGCAGCTTGAAAACCGGGGGAAGGGATTCACCCCTCCACTTT	CASSLKTGGRDSPLHF
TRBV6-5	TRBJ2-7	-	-	TGTGCCAGCAGGGAACAGGGTCCCTCCAACGAGCAGTACTTC	CASREQGPSNEQYF
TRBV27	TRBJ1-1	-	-	TGTGCCAGCAGTTTACAGGGGTGGGACACTGAAGCTTTCTTT	CASSLQGWDTEAFF
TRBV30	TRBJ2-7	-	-	TGTGCCTGGAGTGTTATGGACGAGCAGTACTTC	CAWSVMDEQYF
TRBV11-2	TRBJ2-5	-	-	TGTGCCAGCAGCTTACAGGATCCCCAAGAGACCCAGTACTTC	CASSLQDPQETQYF
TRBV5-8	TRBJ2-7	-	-	TGTGCCAGCAGCACTCGCCGACTCGAGCAGTACTTC	CASSTRRLEQYF
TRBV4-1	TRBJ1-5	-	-	TGCGCCAGCAGCTTGGCCCCGGGGGAAGGGCAGCCCCAGCATTTT	CASSLAPGEGQPQHF
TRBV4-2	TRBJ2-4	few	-	TGTGCCAGCAGCCAAGTTACAGGCCCTTGGAACATTCAGTACTTC	CASSQVTGPWNIQYF
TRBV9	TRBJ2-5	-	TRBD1	TGTGCCAGCAGCGCGGCCGGGACAGTAGCCGAGACCCAGTACTTC	CASSAAGTVAETQYF
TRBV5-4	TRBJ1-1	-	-	TGTGCCAGCAGTCTCCTGGGGGGAACGAACACTGAAGCTTTCTTT	CASSLLGGTNTEAFF
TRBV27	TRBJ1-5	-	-	TGTGCCAGCAGTCTCGAGGGGGGGACGAATCAGCCCCAGCATTTT	CASSLEGGTNQPQHF
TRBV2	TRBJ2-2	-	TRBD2	TGTGCCAGCACCCTAGCGGGAGGAACCGGGGAGCTGTTTTTT	CASTLAGGTGELFF
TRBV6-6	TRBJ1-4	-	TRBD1	TGTGCCAGCAGCTCACTTACCGGGACAGGGAATGAAAAACTGTTTTTT	CASSSLTGTGNEKLFF
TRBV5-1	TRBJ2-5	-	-	TGCGCCAGCAGCTTGGAGGGGTATGAGACCCAGTACTTC	CASSLEGYETQYF
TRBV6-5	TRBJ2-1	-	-	TGTGCCAGCAGTTACTCGCTCGGCAATGAGCAGTTCTTC	CASSYSLGNEQFF
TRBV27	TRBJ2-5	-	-	TGTGCCAGCAGTCCGTTACCCCCCGACAGGTCCCAGTACTTC	CASSPLPPDRSQYF
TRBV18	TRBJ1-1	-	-	TGTGCCAGCTCCCTCCTAGCGAAAGAAGCTTTCTTT	CASSLLAKEAFF
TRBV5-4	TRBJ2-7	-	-	TGTGCCAGCAGCTTGGATTCCGGGAGCTATTACGAGCAGTACTTC	CASSLDSGSYYEQYF
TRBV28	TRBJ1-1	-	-	TGTGCCAGCAAGCCCGGGGGCCTCTTAGGAGCTTTCTTT	CASKPGGLLGAFF
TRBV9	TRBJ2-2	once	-	TGTGCCAGCAGCGCCCCATCGAGGGGGAACACCGGGGAGCTGTTTTTT	CASSAPSRGNTGELFF
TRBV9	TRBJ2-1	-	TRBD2	TGTGCCAGCAGCGTAGCTGGGACTAGCCTCAATGAGCAGTTCTTC	CASSVAGTSLNEQFF
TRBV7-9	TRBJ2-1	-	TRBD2	TGTGCCAGCAGCTTAGGGAGGTGGGGGGGAAACTACAATGAGCAGTTCTTC	CASSLGRWGGNYNEQFF
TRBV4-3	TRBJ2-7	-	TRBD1	TGCGCCAGCAGCCAAGGGGCAGGGGGATCCTACGAGCAGTACTTC	CASSQGAGGSYEQYF
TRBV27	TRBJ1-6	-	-	TGTGCCAGCAGTTTACGCGGCAGGGCCCTCCGGTCGGAGGGCATATCTCCTTCAATTTCACCCCTCCACTTT	CASSLRGRALRSEGISPSISPLHF
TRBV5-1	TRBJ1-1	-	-	TGCGCCAGCAGTCTTGGGCCCCGGGGGCCAGGGACTGAAGCTTTCTTT	CASSLGPRGPGTEAFF
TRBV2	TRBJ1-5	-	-	TGTGCCAGCAGTGAACAGGGTGGGCCTCAGCCCCAGCATTTT	CASSEQGGPQPQHF
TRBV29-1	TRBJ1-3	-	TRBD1	TGCAGCGGACAGGGGGTGTCTGGAAACACCATATATTTT	CSGQGVSGNTIYF
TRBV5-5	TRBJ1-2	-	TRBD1	TGTGCCAGCAGCACGGGACAGGTAGAAATTGACTACACCTTC	CASSTGQVEIDYTF
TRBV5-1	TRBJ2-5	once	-	TGCGCCAGCAGCAAAGATAATTCCCTCGCTGAGACCCAGTACTTC	CASSKDNSLAETQYF
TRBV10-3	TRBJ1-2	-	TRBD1	TGTGCCATCAGGGGACAGGCGCCGGATGGTGGCTACACCTTC	CAIRGQAPDGGYTF
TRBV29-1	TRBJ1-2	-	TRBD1	TGCAGCGTCGGGACAGGGTCCGGTACTAACTATGGCTACACCTTC	CSVGTGSGTNYGYTF
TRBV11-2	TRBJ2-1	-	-	TGTGCCAGCAGCTTAGTTCAGGGGAGAATTTACAATGAGCAGTTCTTC	CASSLVQGRIYNEQFF
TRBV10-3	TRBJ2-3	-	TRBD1	TGTGCCATCAGTGCCCACAGGGGTACCACAGATACGCAGTATTTT	CAISAHRGTTDTQYF
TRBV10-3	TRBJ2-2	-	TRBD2	TGTGCCACCTCGACGAGTCTGAGCGGGGAGAACACCGGGGAGCTGTTTTTT	CATSTSLSGENTGELFF
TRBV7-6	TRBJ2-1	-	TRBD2	TGTGCCAGCAGCCGAATAGCGGGAGGGTCCAATGAGCAGTTCTTC	CASSRIAGGSNEQFF
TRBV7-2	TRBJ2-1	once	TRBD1	TGTGCCAGCAGCCTCAGGACAGGATCGACCTGGGGGTACAATGAGCAGTTCTTC	CASSLRTGSTWGYNEQFF
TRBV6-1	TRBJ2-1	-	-	TGTGCCAGCAGTATAGCAGGCCCTGGGCATGAGCAGTTCTTC	CASSIAGPGHEQFF
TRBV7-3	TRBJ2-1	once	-	TGTGCCAGCAGCTTTACAGGGTCTATCAATGAGCAGTTCTTC	CASSFTGSINEQFF
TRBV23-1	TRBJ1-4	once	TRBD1	TGCGCCAGCAGTCAAGGCGACAGGGAGGCCTATGAAAAACTGTTTTTT	CASSQGDREAYEKLFF
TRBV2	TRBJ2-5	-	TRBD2	TGTGCCAGCAGGAGACTAGCGGGGGGGCCGGAGACCCAGTACTTC	CASRRLAGGPETQYF
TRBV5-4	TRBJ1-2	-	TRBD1	TGTGCCAGCAGCCCCTTGGGACAGGGAAAAGCTAACTATGGCTACACCTTC	CASSPLGQGKANYGYTF
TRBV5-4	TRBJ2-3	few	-	TGTGCCAGCAGCTTGGCGGGTAGCGGCACAGATACGCAGTATTTT	CASSLAGSGTDTQYF
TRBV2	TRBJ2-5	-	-	TGTGCCAGCAGTCCGAGGTTAGAAGAGACCCAGTACTTC	CASSPRLEETQYF
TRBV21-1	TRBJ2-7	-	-	TGTGCCAGCAGCAAAACCCCCCCCGAGCAGTACTTC	CASSKTPPEQYF
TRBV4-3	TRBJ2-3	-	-	TGCGCCAGCAGCCAAAACCCGACAGGCACAGATACGCAGTATTTT	CASSQNPTGTDTQYF
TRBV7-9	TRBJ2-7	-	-	TGTGCCAGCATGGGGACGGTGACCTACGAGCAGTACTTC	CASMGTVTYEQYF
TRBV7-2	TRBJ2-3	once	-	TGTGCCAGCAGCTTATCAGATACGCAGTATTTT	CASSLSDTQYF
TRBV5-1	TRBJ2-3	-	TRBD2	TGCGCCAGCAGCTTGGTGTCTGTGGCTAGCGGGGCAGATACGCAGTATTTT	CASSLVSVASGADTQYF
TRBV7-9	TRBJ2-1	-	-	TGTGCCAGCAGCTATGATGCTGAGCAGTTCTTC	CASSYDAEQFF
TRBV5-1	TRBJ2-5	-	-	TGCGCCAGCAGCTTGGACAGGGTACAAGAGACCCAGTACTTC	CASSLDRVQETQYF